In this sample, the clone carrying this T cell receptor (beta chain) turned up a few times. Its specificity is unknown. These data belong to a study of cytomegalovirus exposure and HLA in healthy donors. The CDR3 contains 15 residues. V gave up 2 bases and J gave up 5 bases, with 13 bases separating them. Germline V lookup: CDR1 SEHNR, CDR2 FQNEAQ (reference sequence). General study results and limits: TCR beta V segments were, for the most part, productive about 87% or about 30% of the time in an earlier analysis. Follow-up analysis found HLA locus-dependent TCR association rates, highest for DRB1 and lowest for HLA-C.

Amplification used 60 Vbeta primers and 13 Jbeta primers. Data came from immunoSEQ multiplex PCR; TCRdb stores just in-frame clones and leaves some out. The table records 90,000 to 120,000 clones, nearly 80% of them present only once. The sequencing sample was made of PBMCs. The chain joins TRBV7-9 to TRBJ1-5, with D tentatively TRBD1 (5 bases). The clonotype was recovered from a man aged 55 to 69 in good health and CMV-seropositive. In DNA, the CDR3 is TGTGCCAGCAGCTTACGAGATGGGGCGGATCAGCCCCAGCATTTT. This encodes CASSLRDGADQPQHF.